This T cell receptor (beta chain) was sequenced during a study of PD-L1 blockade in urothelial cancer. Study-level information: About nine tenths of the roughly 30 patients comprised males who had bladder-origin urothelial cancer. Blood was tested 3 weeks (second dose) and 6 weeks into treatment.

The trim removed 5 bases at V and 12 bases at J, leaving 7 bases unmatched. The CDR3 is 12 amino acids. CDR1 and CDR2 (germline): MDHEN, SYDVKM. This sample's time point: pretreatment peripheral blood. Clones were sequenced by immunoSEQ multiplex PCR, and TCRdb holds only the in-frame ones, with some missing. Among about 39,000 clones listed, roughly nine tenths were seen once. The chain links TRBV28 to TRBJ1-1, with 9 bases aligning to TRBD1. The specimen was PBMCs, collected around atezolizumab (anti-PD-L1) treatment. This receptor was obtained from a woman aged 55 to 70 with urothelial cancer. The CDR3 region has the DNA TGTGCCAGCAGTCAGCCCACAGGGGGCTCTTTCTTT. Translating gives CASSQPTGGSFF.